Listed here are 7 T cell receptor beta chains from one sample, sequenced in a study of sequential checkpoint blockade in melanoma. TCRdb's copy holds only in-frame clones and misses some; the assay was immunoSEQ multiplex PCR. The sample carries 25,000 to 35,000 clones, 77% recorded once. Treatment indicated: randomized to nivolumab then ipilimumab (arm A) or the reverse (arm B). The specimen comprised CD8+ T cells sorted from blood (inferred from file names), sampled from a patient given nivolumab and ipilimumab in sequence. These receptors were collected from a human donor with melanoma.

This clone was detected once. The rearrangement joins TRBV9 to TRBJ2-1, with D possibly being TRBD2 (5 bases). Per germline, CDR1 SGDLS and CDR2 YYNGEE. Trimming removed 2 bases at V and 9 bases at J, with 15 bases between. The CDR3 contains 14 residues. CDR3 nucleotide sequence: TGTGCCAGCAGCGTCCGAAGAGGGATTGGTGAGCAGTTCTTC. Amino acids: CASSVRRGIGEQFF.

The CDR3 here is CASSQRGTSSYEQYF. For the CDR3, the DNA is TGCGCCAGCAGCCAGCGGGGGACAAGCTCCTACGAGCAGTACTTC. The genes are TRBV4-1 and TRBJ2-7, with D perhaps TRBD2 (7 bases). This CDR3 spans 15 amino acids. With 3 bases removed from V and 0 bases from J, the gap between germline ends came to 12 bases. Germline V CDR1 and CDR2: MGHRA, YSYEKL.

The chain carries TRBV5-6 and TRBJ2-1, with TRBD2 as a possible D gene (6 bases). Trimming stripped 4 bases from V and 3 bases from J, with 14 bases between. The CDR3 consists of 15 residues. Germline CDR1 SGHDT, CDR2 YYEEEE. CDR3 bases: TGTGCCAGCAGCCCCCTAGCGTTAGTCTACAATGAGCAGTTCTTC. It yields the protein CASSPLALVYNEQFF.

In its sample, this clone was seen a few times. This chain joins TRBV4-1 and TRBJ1-1, with D unresolved. Trimming cost V 4 bases and J 1 base, with 7 bases left between them. The CDR3 contains 13 residues. Germline V gene lookup returns CDR1 MGHRA and CDR2 YSYEKL. CDR3 sequence (DNA): TGCGCCAGCAGCCTAGTGAAGAACACTGAAGCTTTCTTT. Protein product: CASSLVKNTEAFF.

V usage is TRBV7-9 and J usage is TRBJ2-6, with TRBD2 matching 7 bases. The CDR3 spans 19 residues. Germline V gene data show CDR1 as SEHNR and CDR2 as FQNEAQ (reference sequence). V shed 4 bases, J shed 0 bases, and the junction held 12 bases outside the gene matches. For the CDR3, the DNA is TGTGCCAGCAGCTCCCCCGACCGGGACTATCACTCTGGGGCCAACGTCCTGACTTTC. As protein: CASSSPDRDYHSGANVLTF.

The genes are TRBV27 and TRBJ2-7, with 8 bases matching TRBD1. Germline lookup yields CDR1 MNHEY and CDR2 SMNVEV (reference sequence). The CDR3 is 15 amino acids. The ends lost 5 bases at V and 1 base at J; junction bases unmatched: 7. CDR3 residues: CASSVGTGPSYEQYF. The CDR3 coding sequence is TGTGCCAGCAGTGTAGGGACAGGCCCATCCTACGAGCAGTACTTC.

This chain uses TRBV7-2 with TRBJ1-1, with D tentatively TRBD1 (5 bases). Germline V gives CDR1 SGHTA, CDR2 FQGNSA. Trimming shortened V by 3 bases and J by 3 bases, and 11 bases separated the two germline ends. The CDR3 length is 14 residues. The CDR3 loop is CASSFLGGDTEAFF. DNA of the CDR3: TGTGCCAGCAGCTTCCTGGGGGGGGACACTGAAGCTTTCTTT.